Given below is one TCR beta chain in context. As yet, its antigen is unknown. Here immunoSEQ multiplex PCR was the method, and the copy in TCRdb shows in-frame clones only, minus some. The table has 180,000 or so clones, 86% seen once. The donors were members of the validation cohort, which comprised 100 to 150 subjects and was separate from the first cohort of 600 to 800 subjects. The germline V and J ends were trimmed by 1 base and 0 bases, with 13 bases remaining between them. CDR3 length: 17 residues. The germline CDR1 and CDR2 sequences are SGDLS and YYNGEE. This record comes from a study of cytomegalovirus exposure and HLA in healthy donors. Findings and limits, study-wide: Among TCR sequences, most were rare, though some public TCRs appeared in many donors. In vitro confirmation showed a few CMV-associated chains to be CMV antigen specific. The study flagged some 170 TCR beta chains as cytomegalovirus-associated.

The TCR sequence derives from a man aged 25-45 years in good health and CMV-seropositive. The genes are TRBV9 and TRBJ2-2; no clear D. The sample consisted of PBMCs. The CDR3 is CASSVTLRTSNTGELFF. The CDR3 DNA reads TGTGCCAGCAGCGTAACCCTGAGAACTTCGAACACCGGGGAGCTGTTTTTT.